These 21 T cell receptor beta chains came from one sample sequenced in a study of cytomegalovirus exposure and HLA in healthy donors. The table came from immunoSEQ multiplex PCR; TCRdb's copy has only in-frame clones and leaves some out. The sample yields 150,000 to 250,000 clones, 80% to 90% seen once. Sequences were obtained from PBMCs. These receptors came from a woman in her 30s in good health and CMV-seronegative.

This clone came up a few times. The same CDR3 is also encoded by other DNA sequences in this sample. The chain links TRBV6-5 to TRBJ2-7; 14 nucleotides align to TRBD2. This CDR3 has 15 residues. With 8 bases clipped from V and 0 bases from J, the junction kept 3 bases outside the gene matches. CDR1 is MNHEY and CDR2 is SVGAGI in the germline V gene. The CDR3 spells CASRGTSGGSYEQYF. CDR3 DNA: TGTGCCAGCCGTGGGACTAGCGGGGGCTCCTACGAGCAGTACTTC.

This clone was counted a single time. This rearrangement joins TRBV6-5 to TRBJ1-2; D is unresolved. Germline V gene sequence: CDR1 MNHEY, CDR2 SVGAGI. The CDR3 is 14 amino acids. Trimming shortened V by 2 bases and J by 6 bases, and 13 bases separated the two germline ends. CDR3 sequence: CASSYGGSAHGYTF. CDR3 bases: TGTGCCAGCAGTTACGGAGGCTCTGCCCATGGCTACACCTTC.

The chain has TRBV5-1 and TRBJ2-1; D perhaps matches TRBD1 (5 bases). Germline V gene data show CDR1 as SGHRS and CDR2 as YFSETQ. The CDR3 totals 15 residues. The ends were cut back, 6 bases at V and 4 bases at J, with 17 bases in the middle. The CDR3 spells CASMDQGPLYNEQFF. CDR3 sequence (DNA): TGCGCCAGCATGGACCAGGGCCCCCTATACAATGAGCAGTTCTTC.

The J gene is TRBJ2-1, the V gene TRBV5-4; no firm D call. With 4 bases removed from V and 4 bases from J, the gap between germline ends came to 18 bases. Germline V gives CDR1 SGHNT, CDR2 YYREEE (reference sequence). This CDR3 has 16 residues. CDR3 bases: TGTGCCAGCAGCCCCGGGTCGAGATCTTTGTACAATGAGCAGTTCTTC. It encodes CASSPGSRSLYNEQFF.

This clone was counted only a few times. The chain recombines TRBV4-2 with TRBJ1-4; the match to TRBD1 covers 8 bases. Germline lookup yields CDR1 LGHNA and CDR2 YNFKEQ. This CDR3 has 14 residues. The J segment lost 7 bases and the V segment lost 4 bases, leaving 5 bases of the junction unmatched. CDR3 amino acids: CASSPGQGSEKLFF. DNA for the CDR3: TGTGCCAGCAGCCCCGGACAGGGAAGTGAAAAACTGTTTTTT.

This clone was detected a few times. The CDR3 does not end in the conserved phenylalanine or tryptophan, so this is likely a read error. Because the CDR3's place on the DNA is in doubt, the DNA is left out and the CDR3 is given as listed by TCRdb. This rearrangement joins TRBV20-1 to TRBJ2-7; whether TRBD1, the table's D call, matches the DNA was not checked. CDR1 is DFQATT, CDR2 SNEGSKA, per germline (reference sequence). The CDR3 length equals 8 residues, ends included. This CDR3 is CSATGTGE.

The DNA for the CDR3 is TGTGCCAGCAGTTACTCGGGTGGCGGCGGGGGGGAGACCCAGTACTTC. It yields the protein CASSYSGGGGGETQYF. J is TRBJ2-5 and V is TRBV6-5; 8 bases are shared with TRBD2. V lost 0 bases to trimming and J lost 5 bases; unmatched junction nucleotides: 8. The CDR3 sequence is 16 residues long. Germline CDR1 and CDR2: MNHEY and SVGAGI.

V and J are TRBV11-2 and TRBJ2-3; 9 bases align to TRBD1. The J segment lost 1 base and the V segment lost 5 bases, leaving 4 bases of the junction unmatched. The germline V gene has CDR1 SGHAT and CDR2 FQNNGV. The CDR3 extends over 15 amino acids. The CDR3 sequence is CASSAYRGRTDTQYF. The CDR3 DNA reads as TGTGCCAGCAGCGCCTACAGGGGGCGCACAGATACGCAGTATTTT.

The chain has TRBV5-1 and TRBJ2-1; TRBD1 matches at 8 bases. J gave up 4 bases and V 3 bases, and 6 bases lay outside the gene matches. The CDR3 consists of 15 residues. The germline V gene encodes CDR1 SGHRS and CDR2 YFSETQ. The DNA for the CDR3 is TGCGCCAGCAGCTCCGGGACAGGCGGTTACAATGAGCAGTTCTTC. Protein sequence: CASSSGTGGYNEQFF.

The chain combines TRBV27 with TRBJ1-4; possible D gene TRBD1, 6 bases. This CDR3 comprises 14 residues. Trimming removed 6 bases at V and 3 bases at J, with 11 bases between. Per the germline V gene, CDR1 is MNHEY and CDR2 is SMNVEV (reference sequence). The DNA for the CDR3 is TGTGCCAGCAGAAACAGGGCCTCTAATGAAAAACTGTTTTTT. Translated: CASRNRASNEKLFF.

The gene calls are TRBV5-1 and TRBJ1-2; D may be TRBD1 (5 bases). This CDR3 region has 17 residues. Germline V gene data show CDR1 as SGHRS and CDR2 as YFSETQ. Trimming removed 0 bases from V and 4 bases from J, with 19 bases in between. CDR3 sequence reads: CASSLASGRSRSYGYTF. In DNA form, the CDR3 reads TGCGCCAGCAGCTTGGCGTCAGGGAGGAGTAGAAGCTATGGCTACACCTTC. Using reference TRBV5-1 and TRBJ1-2 for the parts outside the CDR3, the full variable domain is KAGVTQTPRYLIKTRGQQVTLSCSPISGHRSVSWYQQTPGQGLQFLFEYFSETQRNKGNFPGRFSGRQFSNSRSEMNVSTLELGDSALYLCASSLASGRSRSYGYTFGSGTRLTVV.

This chain joins TRBV27 and TRBJ2-3; a weak D match, TRBD1 (6 bases). In germline, CDR1 is MNHEY, CDR2 SMNVEV (reference sequence). This CDR3 spans 16 amino acids. V was clipped by 5 bases and J by 2 bases, with 17 bases between them. CDR3 sequence: CASSTPTGKLTDTQYF. The CDR3 DNA follows: TGTGCCAGCAGTACCCCGACAGGAAAACTCACAGATACGCAGTATTTT.

This clone has just one count. The CDR3 DNA reads as TGCGCCAGCAGCTTGGGGACCGGACGTGTGACGGGGTATGGCTACACCTTC. This translates into CASSLGTGRVTGYGYTF. The chain couples TRBV5-1 to TRBJ1-2; D not certain. This CDR3 contains 17 residues. The germline V gene has CDR1 SGHRS and CDR2 YFSETQ. Deletions cut 0 bases from V and 5 bases from J, with 20 bases between.

The gene calls are TRBV30 and TRBJ1-6, with D unclear. The CDR3 spans 14 residues. CDR1 is GTSNPN, CDR2 SVGIG, per germline (reference sequence). The V end was cut by 2 bases, the J end by 9 bases, with 14 bases between. CDR3 loop: CAWSRGWIGSPLHF. CDR3 in DNA: TGTGCCTGGAGTAGAGGGTGGATCGGTTCACCCCTCCACTTT.

The J gene is TRBJ1-2, the V gene TRBV18; no clear D gene. CDR3 length equals 12 residues. Trimming pared 6 bases from V and 6 bases from J, leaving 11 bases between. Germline V gene sequence: CDR1 KGHSH, CDR2 LQKENI. CDR3 sequence: CASSIARDGYTF. As DNA, the CDR3 is TGTGCCAGCTCGATCGCGAGGGATGGCTACACCTTC.

The chain employs TRBV1 and TRBJ2-7; the tabulated D call, TRBD1, remains unverified against the DNA. TRBV1 is classified as a pseudogene. The CDR3 loop spans 15 amino acids. The CDR3 protein is CTSSQDQGQDYEQYF. The CDR3 DNA is TGCACCAGCAGCCAAGATCAGGGACAGGACTACGAGCAGTACTTC.

The chain has TRBV5-6 and TRBJ1-2, with D possibly being TRBD1 (5 bases). This CDR3 contains 13 residues. Per germline, CDR1 SGHDT and CDR2 YYEEEE. V was shortened by 4 bases and J by 4 bases, with 11 bases between the two germline ends. CDR3 bases: TGTGCCAGCAGCAGTTCGGGGGGCTATGGCTACACCTTC. Protein: CASSSSGGYGYTF. Filled out from reference TRBV5-6 and TRBJ1-2, the complete variable domain reads DAGVTQSPTHLIKTRGQQVTLRCSPKSGHDTVSWYQQALGQGPQFIFQYYEEEERQRGNFPDRFSGHQFPNYSSELNVNALLLGDSALYLCASSSSGGYGYTFGSGTRLTVV.

The rearrangement links TRBV4-1 to TRBJ2-5, with 8 bases identical to TRBD2. Trimming removed 4 bases from V and 5 bases from J; junction bases left unmatched: 12. This CDR3 is 16 amino acids long. Germline loops: CDR1 MGHRA, CDR2 YSYEKL. CDR3 bases: TGCGCCAGCAGCCTCCAGAGGGGGGCGGGAGGTGAGACCCAGTACTTC. Protein sequence: CASSLQRGAGGETQYF.

The rearrangement joins TRBV6-5 to TRBJ1-2; perhaps TRBD1 as D (5 bases). This CDR3 comprises 15 residues. Trimming stripped 2 bases from V and 6 bases from J, with 16 bases between. Germline loops: CDR1 MNHEY, CDR2 SVGAGI. The chain's CDR3 is CASSYTRDWEDGYTF. The CDR3 DNA reads TGTGCCAGCAGTTACACCCGGGACTGGGAGGATGGCTACACCTTC.

As DNA, the CDR3 is TGTGCCAGTAGTTTCCAGGGGTTAAATACGCAGTATTTT. Translating it yields CASSFQGLNTQYF. The gene calls are TRBV19 and TRBJ2-3; a possible D gene is TRBD1 (6 bases). This CDR3 region has 13 residues. Looked up from germline, CDR1 is LNHDA and CDR2 is SQIVND (reference sequence). The V end lost 5 bases, the J end lost 7 bases, and 13 bases lay between the germline ends.

The rearrangement uses TRBV13 and TRBJ2-1; D might be TRBD2 (5 bases). The CDR3 is 20 residues long. Trimming removed 0 bases from V and 5 bases from J, with 26 bases in between. Germline values: CDR1 PRHDT, CDR2 FYEKMQ (reference sequence). DNA for the CDR3: TGTGCCAGCAGCTTAGGCCATGACTACGGGAACTTCGCTACTAACAATGAGCAGTTCTTC. It is translated as CASSLGHDYGNFATNNEQFF.